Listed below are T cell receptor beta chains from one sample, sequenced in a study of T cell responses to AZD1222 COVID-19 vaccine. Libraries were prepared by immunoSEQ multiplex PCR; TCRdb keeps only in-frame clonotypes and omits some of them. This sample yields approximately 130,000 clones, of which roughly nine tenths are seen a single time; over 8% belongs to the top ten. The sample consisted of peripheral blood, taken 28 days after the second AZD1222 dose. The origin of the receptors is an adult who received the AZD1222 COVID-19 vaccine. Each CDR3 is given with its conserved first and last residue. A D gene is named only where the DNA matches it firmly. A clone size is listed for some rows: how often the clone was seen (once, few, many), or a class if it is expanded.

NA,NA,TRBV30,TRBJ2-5,TGTGCCTGGAGTCCAGACGACAGCGGCCAAGAGACCCAGTACTTC,CAWSPDDSGQETQYF
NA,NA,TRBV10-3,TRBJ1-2,TGTGCCATTCGGGGGCAGGGGTCCTATGGCTACACCTTC,CAIRGQGSYGYTF
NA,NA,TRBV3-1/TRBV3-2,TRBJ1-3,TGTGCCAGCGGCAGGGTCGGTGGAAACACCATATATTTT,CASGRVGGNTIYF
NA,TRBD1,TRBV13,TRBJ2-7,TGTGCCAGCAGCTCGGGACAGGGCTCCTACGAGCAGTACTTC,CASSSGQGSYEQYF
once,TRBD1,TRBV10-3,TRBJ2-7,TGTGCCATCAGTTCGGACAGGGATTACGAGCAGTACTTC,CAISSDRDYEQYF
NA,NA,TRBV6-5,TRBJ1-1,TGTGCCAGCAGGGCTTCCTTTGGGGCGAACACTGAAGCTTTCTTT,CASRASFGANTEAFF
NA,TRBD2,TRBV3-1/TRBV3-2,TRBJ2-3,TGTGCCAGCAGTTATAGACAGACTAGCGGGGACACAGATACGCAGTATTTT,CASSYRQTSGDTDTQYF
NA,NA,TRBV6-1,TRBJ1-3,TGTGCCAGTTTCGGGCAGGGCGCTGGAAACACCATATATTTT,CASFGQGAGNTIYF
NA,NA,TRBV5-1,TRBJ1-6,TGCGCCAGCAGTTTGAGTAGAGAGGATTCACCCCTCCACTTT,CASSLSREDSPLHF
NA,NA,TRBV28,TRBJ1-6,TGTGCCAGCAGTTTATTCGGGTCTAATTCACCCCTCCACTTT,CASSLFGSNSPLHF
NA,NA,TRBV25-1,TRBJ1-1,TGTGCCAGCAGTGCCCAACGGGTATTGGGGATTGGGGCCACTGAAGCTTTCTTT,CASSAQRVLGIGATEAFF
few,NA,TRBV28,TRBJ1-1,TGTGCCATCCGACGGGACACTGAAGCTTTCTTT,CAIRRDTEAFF
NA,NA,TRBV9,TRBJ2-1,TGTGCCAGCAGCGTAGGTTATAGCTCCTACAATGAGCAGTTCTTC,CASSVGYSSYNEQFF
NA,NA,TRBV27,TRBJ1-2,TGTGCCAGCAGTAAGGCTGAGGGCTATGGCTACACCTTC,CASSKAEGYGYTF
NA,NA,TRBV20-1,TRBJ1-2,TGCAGTGCAGGAAACTATGGCTACACCTTC,CSAGNYGYTF
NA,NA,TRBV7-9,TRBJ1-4,TGTGCCAGCAGCTTAGGAAAGGGGTCAAATGAAAAACTGTTTTTT,CASSLGKGSNEKLFF
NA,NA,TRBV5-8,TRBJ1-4,TGTGCCAGCAGCCCCGGAAGGGTCCCTGGGGGATATGAAAAACTGTTTTTT,CASSPGRVPGGYEKLFF